The rows below give T cell receptor beta chains drawn from one sample of a study of breast tumors, draining lymph nodes, adjacent tissues. Each CDR3 protein gets one entry after TCRdb re-called the multiplex PCR reads with MiXCR. The data hold about 32,000 distinct CDR3 sequences, with roughly 36% observed a single time. The sequenced sample consisted of breast tumor tissue. These receptors came from a female donor with breast cancer. Some clones in this sample may be carry-over from other donors' samples. Both conserved end residues are part of each CDR3. The D gene is left open where the match is weak. Clone size is shown for a subset of rows, as once, few, many or a class of expanded clone.

-,TRBJ2-7,TRBD2,TRBV5-6,TGTGCCAGCTGGGCCGGGACTAGCGGGAGCGAGCAGTACTTC,CASWAGTSGSEQYF
many,TRBJ1-2,-,TRBV12-3/TRBV12-4,TGTGCCAGCAGCCGGTCAGTGAATGGCTACACCTTC,CASSRSVNGYTF
many,TRBJ2-5,-,TRBV12-3/TRBV12-4,TGTGCCAGCAGTTTCAGGGAAGAGACCCAGTACTTC,CASSFREETQYF
-,TRBJ2-5,TRBD2,TRBV3-1,TGTGCCAGCAGAAGGAGACAGGGTCTAGCGGGAGCTGAGACCCAGTACTTC,CASRRRQGLAGAETQYF
once,TRBJ1-6,-,TRBV4-1,TGCGCCAGCAGCCAAGATGGAGGGGAGAGGACCTATAATTCACCCCTCCACTTT,CASSQDGGERTYNSPLHF
few,TRBJ2-3,-,TRBV27,TGTGCCAGCAGTTTAGGAGCGACCCCCACAGATACGCAGTATTTT,CASSLGATPTDTQYF
-,TRBJ2-1,TRBD2,TRBV20-1,TGCAGTAGGGCTAGCGGCCCAAACAATGAGCAGTTCTTC,CSRASGPNNEQFF
many,TRBJ2-1,-,TRBV7-8,TGTGCCAGCAGCACGAAAGGGATTGGCCGGGATGAGCAGTTCTTC,CASSTKGIGRDEQFF
-,TRBJ2-1,TRBD2,TRBV11-2,TGTGCCAGCAGCTTAGGCCCGGGACTAGCGGGACAAGATGAGCAGTTCTTC,CASSLGPGLAGQDEQFF
many,TRBJ2-1,TRBD2,TRBV9,TGTGCCAGCAGCCATTACAGCGGGGCCTCCTACAATGAGCAGTTCTTC,CASSHYSGASYNEQFF
-,TRBJ2-7,-,TRBV5-4,TGTGCCAGCAGGCAGGGGACCGAGCAGTACTTC,CASRQGTEQYF
-,TRBJ2-7,TRBD2,TRBV20-1,TGCAGTGCTAGAGATGTGGTAGCGGGAGGGCCGACCTACGAGCAGTACTTC,CSARDVVAGGPTYEQYF
-,TRBJ1-6,-,TRBV2,TGTGCCAGCAGCCTGACAGGTTTGACAGCCTCGTATAATTCACCCCTCCACTTT,CASSLTGLTASYNSPLHF
once,TRBJ2-1,TRBD2,TRBV6-1,TGTGCCAGCGGAGGGACTAGCTCCTACAATGAGCAGTTCTTC,CASGGTSSYNEQFF
few,TRBJ2-6,-,TRBV11-2,TGTGCCAGCAGCGTAGGTAACTCTGGGGCCAACGTCCTGACTTTC,CASSVGNSGANVLTF
many,TRBJ2-7,-,TRBV6-1,TGTGCCAGCAGTGAATATGTAGGGGTCGAGCAGTACTTC,CASSEYVGVEQYF
many,TRBJ2-5,TRBD2,TRBV12-5,TGTGCTAGTGGTTTGGGACTAGCGGGAGGTGGGGAGACCCAGTACTTC,CASGLGLAGGGETQYF
-,TRBJ2-7,-,TRBV2,TGTGCCAGCAGTGTTTTCGGACCTAACTACGAGCTGTACTTC,CASSVFGPNYELYF
once,TRBJ2-7,-,TRBV28,TGTGCCAGCAGTCTACGGGGTTCGAAGGCCTACGAGCAGTACTTC,CASSLRGSKAYEQYF
-,TRBJ2-5,-,TRBV7-6,TGTGCCAGCAGCTTAGGGGCACAGGGTTTGGGAGAGACCCAGTACTTC,CASSLGAQGLGETQYF
many,TRBJ2-2,TRBD2,TRBV5-1,TGCGCCAGCAGCTTGGGGCTAGCGGGAGTCGGGGAGCTGTTTTTT,CASSLGLAGVGELFF
many,TRBJ2-6,-,TRBV12-5,TGTGCTAGTGGTTTGGTACTGGGTGGCGGGGCCAACGTCCTGACTTTC,CASGLVLGGGANVLTF